Below, one TCR beta chain is given with its context. Its antigen is unknown. The sample holds no much larger clone one base away, and base qualities are not on file. This record comes from a study of shared clonotypes between healthy human individuals (dated by TCRdb to the early 2020s). Broadly, across the study: The cohort comprised a couple of women and three men aged 18 to 49 years. For each donor, CD4 naive and CD4 memory were each given three plates, CD8 naive was given two plates, and CD8 memory was given one plate. To estimate repertoire size and how much clonotype sharing occurs between individuals, the study deeply sequenced the blood TCR repertoires of five healthy adults. Different laboratories and diverse techniques were used to prepare libraries and sequence TCR repertoires, to increase sequencing depth and limit assay-specific biases. Per donor, leukapheresis produced somewhere between about 0.85 and 9.5 billion PBMCs. The full study reports these points: Sampling was restricted to blood, and TCR repertoires in tissue are likely to differ from TCR repertoires in blood. The small number of donors limited the genetic and exposure-history diversity represented. Even with the large sequencing depth, rarefaction of the sorted-subset datasets indicated that sequencing was incomplete. Naive subsets generally had larger estimated clonotype richness than memory subsets. Pairwise subsampling indicated that sequencing depth was expected to affect the degree of clonotype sharing among donors. Roughly 5.2% of naive CD4, approximately 3.7% of naive CD8, about 2.5% of memory CD4, and 0.4% of memory CD8 clonotypes were shared across a few donors. Compared with non-shared clonotypes, clonotypes shared by all four sorted-subset donors had higher generation probabilities.

The CDR3, from cysteine to phenylalanine, totals 15 residues. Only CDR3 DNA remains: 45 bases, in frame from the first base. The CDR1 and CDR2 encoded by the germline V gene are SGHRS and YFSETQ. The junction carries 17 bases between V and J, which are trimmed by 5 bases and 6 bases respectively. Using the deep immunoSEQ assay, multiplex PCR amplified TCR CDR3 regions from genomic DNA. For each cell subset, the extracted genomic DNA was distributed evenly across all wells of several immunoSEQ 96-well plates, and each plate served as one replicate. For sorted subsets, roughly 200 ng genomic DNA, equal to 30,000 or so T cell genomes, was loaded into each replicate PCR. Purified libraries were quantified with a Qubit 3.0 fluorometer, sized on a Bioanalyzer 2100, and re-quantified with the KAPA Library Quantification kit. Each immunoSEQ 96-well plate was sequenced on its own single-read 150-cycle Illumina NextSeq 550 flow cell. In the source study's methods: Because the immunoSEQ output included only junctional sequences and no quality scores, the filtering could not be the same as the filtering used for full-length reads. To assign V/J genes and CDR3, sequences were annotated using PyIR, a Python wrapper for IgBLAST v1.9, with IMGT germline references. Reads were filtered out if the reads had weak V/J assignments (E-value above 1e-6), no CDR3, stop codons, out-of-frame junctions, or ambiguous translated residues. V3J clonotypes were defined as sequences sharing an identical inferred V gene, J gene, and CDR3 amino acid sequence. Percentage overlap between repertoires was calculated by dividing the number of shared unique clonotypes by the size of the smaller repertoire. Repertoire richness was assessed with RTK rarefaction, the Chao1 estimator, and Recon v2.1 estimates of unobserved clonotypes. OLGA was used to compute generation probabilities for all TCRbeta clonotypes that the gDNA method yielded from a few donors. TCRdb limited this immuneACCESS table to in-frame rearrangements with V and J called. A share of clones is missing; checked studies link under half to unresolved V genes, and the rest is unexplained. V, J and clone size are those of that table, while D and trimming were read from the DNA. The sample data list about 600,000 clones, and more than 95% of these were observed just once. The ten largest clones capture roughly 0.055% of the sample.

The donors were healthy, HIV-negative adults who had no recently reported acute infections or vaccinations. Every donor was a Caucasian adult residing in Nashville, Tennessee, USA. CD4+ T cells were enriched through magnetic negative selection, after which naive cells were positively selected on CD45RA and the remaining negative fraction served as the memory subset. After blood collection by leukapheresis, PBMCs were isolated using Ficoll-Histopaque density gradient centrifugation and then cryopreserved in the vapor phase of liquid nitrogen. Purity and quantity of every magnetically sorted T cell population were checked by analytical flow cytometry. Each sorted fraction had its genomic DNA isolated and then quantified by UV absorbance on a Nanodrop 2000c.

The sequence was obtained from a woman under 40 in good health. The V and J genes are TRBV5-1 and TRBJ2-2; the D gene is perhaps TRBD1, on 6 matching bases. Sequencing was performed on naive CD4+ T cells sorted from blood. The sample's cell subset or site label, in plain terms: CD45RA+ positively selected. The CDR3 corresponds to CASSRKTGGAGELFF. The DNA is TGCGCCAGCAGTCGAAAGACAGGTGGGGCCGGGGAGCTGTTTTTT.